This T cell receptor (beta chain) was sequenced during a study of early T cells in non-severe SARS-CoV-2 infection. Researchers tagged individual cDNA molecules with unique molecular identifiers. TCRdb fed the 5' RACE reads into MiXCR, producing one record per CDR3 protein. This table holds about 72,000 distinct CDR3 sequences, around 10% found once. Points from the study as a whole: The VDJdb matching leaned toward anti-spike CD8 responses and overlooked private and CD4 specificities.

With respect to this clonotype: The target antigen is unknown.

The CDR3 loop spans 14 amino acids. The J segment lost 5 bases and the V segment lost 5 bases, leaving 2 bases of the junction unmatched. V is TRBV12-3 or TRBV12-4 and J is TRBJ1-6; 8 nucleotides match TRBD1. Sequences were derived from whole blood, sampled at baseline. The TCR was taken from an adult who was a healthcare worker with PCR-confirmed SARS-CoV-2 infection or an uninfected control (not recorded which). The CDR3: CASSPGQDNSPLHF. Here the CDR3 DNA reads TGTGCCAGCAGTCCGGGACAGGATAATTCACCCCTCCACTTT.